This T cell receptor beta chain was recorded in a study of T-cell reconstitution after alpha-beta-depleted transplantation in children. This clonotype was seen repeatedly, ten times or more. With 4 bases clipped from V and 6 bases from J, the junction kept 2 bases outside the gene matches. The CDR3 runs 13 residues. This sample's TCRbeta library carried unique molecular identifier barcodes. MiXCR was run by TCRdb on the PCR reads, yielding one entry per CDR3 protein. The sample has 400,000 to 550,000 distinct CDR3 sequences, about 11% seen once. This chain uses TRBV12-3 or TRBV12-4 with TRBJ2-2; 7 bases fit TRBD1. This TCR was sampled from a child between 2 and 9 years old with inherited bone marrow failure, due to receive a stem cell transplant. This specimen was PBMCs, taken before TCRalphabeta/CD19-depleted stem cell transplant. In DNA form, the CDR3 reads TGTGCCAGCAGTTCTAGGGGGCCCGGGGAGCTGTTTTTT. This encodes CASSSRGPGELFF.